The 27 T cell receptor beta chains below come from one sample, sequenced in a study of blood T cell repertoires in COVID-19. Only in-frame clones appear in the TCRdb table, and some are missing; sequencing was by immunoSEQ multiplex PCR. Of 200,000 to 250,000 clones listed, about 78% are singletons. What was sequenced was peripheral blood. These receptors were taken from a woman in her 70s with acute or convalescent COVID-19.

CDR3 DNA: TGTGCCAGCAGTAACGACAGGAAGGACTATGGCTACACCTTC. Its translation is CASSNDRKDYGYTF. The chain joins TRBV6-6 to TRBJ1-2, with D perhaps TRBD1 (6 bases). Looked up from germline, CDR1 is MNHNY and CDR2 is SVGAGI (reference sequence). The CDR3 loop spans 14 amino acids. V lost 5 bases and J 3 bases, leaving 13 bases between the germline ends.

The V and J genes are TRBV12-5 and TRBJ1-1; 7 nucleotides match TRBD1. Germline V CDR1 and CDR2: LGHNT, FRNRAP. The junction had 8 bases not matched to a gene; V was cut back by 2 bases and J by 5 bases. This CDR3 region has 15 residues. The CDR3 here is CASGLWAGGRTEAFF. DNA of the CDR3: TGTGCTAGTGGTTTGTGGGCAGGGGGTAGGACTGAAGCTTTCTTT.

This clone was seen once. V is TRBV13 and J is TRBJ2-7, with 10 bases aligning to TRBD2. Germline V gives CDR1 PRHDT, CDR2 FYEKMQ (reference sequence). This CDR3 has 19 residues. Losses at the gene ends were 0 bases for V and 4 bases for J; bases not matched to a gene: 15. The CDR3 loop reads CASSLGLISSASGSYEQYF. DNA for the CDR3: TGTGCCAGCAGCTTAGGCTTGATTAGTTCGGCTAGCGGGAGTTACGAGCAGTACTTC.

This chain joins TRBV19 and TRBJ1-4; 7 positions agree with TRBD1. The junction had 3 bases not matched to a gene; V was cut back by 3 bases and J by 2 bases. The CDR3 consists of 15 residues. Per the germline V gene, CDR1 is LNHDA and CDR2 is SQIVND (reference sequence). The CDR3 loop reads CASSMEDRTNEKLFF. CDR3 DNA sequence: TGTGCCAGTAGTATGGAGGACAGGACTAATGAAAAACTGTTTTTT.

The genes are TRBV5-4 and TRBJ2-5, with D tentatively TRBD1 (6 bases). Trimming removed 4 bases at V and 2 bases at J, with 12 bases between. This CDR3 has 14 amino acids. Germline loops: CDR1 SGHNT, CDR2 YYREEE (reference sequence). The CDR3 DNA follows: TGTGCCAGCAGCCTCGGAGGACAGCAAGAGACCCAGTACTTC. Translation: CASSLGGQQETQYF.

This clone appeared a few times. The rearrangement links TRBV4-1 to TRBJ1-2; a possible D gene is TRBD1 (5 bases). Germline values: CDR1 MGHRA, CDR2 YSYEKL. CDR3 length: 15 residues. V lost 0 bases and J lost 4, with 12 bases in between. This chain's CDR3 is CASSQDDRSGYGYTF. The CDR3, as DNA: TGCGCCAGCAGCCAAGACGACAGATCCGGCTATGGCTACACCTTC.

V gene TRBV12-5 combines with J gene TRBJ2-1; D may be TRBD2 (5 bases). The germline CDR1 and CDR2 sequences are LGHNT and FRNRAP. V was pared by 8 bases and J by 4 bases, with 12 bases between. CDR3 length: 13 amino acids. CDR3 protein: CASSEGDYNEQFF. In DNA form, the CDR3 reads TGTGCTAGTTCCGAGGGAGATTACAATGAGCAGTTCTTC.

J is TRBJ2-2 and V is TRBV5-1, with D possibly matching TRBD1 (5 bases). The CDR3 is made up of 14 amino acids. Trimming left V 0 bases short and J 7 bases short, with 10 bases between. Germline V gene sequence: CDR1 SGHRS, CDR2 YFSETQ. The CDR3 reads CASSLAGFDGELFF. CDR3 in DNA: TGCGCCAGCAGCTTGGCAGGGTTTGACGGGGAGCTGTTTTTT.

The rearrangement uses TRBV19 and TRBJ1-1; D is perhaps TRBD1 (5 bases). Germline V gene sequence: CDR1 LNHDA, CDR2 SQIVND (reference sequence). The CDR3 runs to 14 residues. Trimming shortened V by 4 bases and J by 0 bases, and 9 bases separated the two germline ends. The CDR3 DNA reads as TGTGCCAGTAGTACCCAGACAGTGAACACTGAAGCTTTCTTT. Translation: CASSTQTVNTEAFF.

V is TRBV5-1 and J is TRBJ2-7; 8 positions agree with TRBD1. Germline CDR1 SGHRS, CDR2 YFSETQ. Trimming cost V 4 bases and J 0 bases; bases outside gene matches: 3. The CDR3 has 14 amino acids. CDR3 in amino acids: CASSAGQGSYEQYF. In nucleotides, the CDR3 is TGCGCCAGCAGCGCCGGACAGGGCTCCTACGAGCAGTACTTC.

This clone was observed once. This sequence joins TRBV9 and TRBJ2-6, with TRBD1 as a possible D gene (7 bases). Germline V gene lookup returns CDR1 SGDLS and CDR2 YYNGEE. Trimming stripped 4 bases from V and 4 bases from J, with 15 bases between. The CDR3 contains 16 residues. In nucleotides, the CDR3 is TGTGCCAGCAGCACAAGCAGGGGGGCCGGGGCCAACGTCCTGACTTTC. It specifies CASSTSRGAGANVLTF.

The gene calls are TRBV11-2 and TRBJ2-4, with a tentative D call TRBD2 (5 bases). Per germline, CDR1 SGHAT and CDR2 FQNNGV. CDR3 length equals 15 residues. Trimming took off 5 bases at V and 7 bases at J, with 18 bases between the two ends. CDR3 loop: CASSRLVQTGNIQYF. In DNA, the CDR3 is TGTGCCAGCAGCCGCCTAGTCCAGACGGGGAACATTCAGTACTTC.

The chain recombines TRBV5-1 with TRBJ2-1; TRBD2 agrees at 14 bases. Germline V gene data show CDR1 as SGHRS and CDR2 as YFSETQ. The CDR3 sequence is 19 residues long. The J segment lost 1 base and the V segment lost 6 bases, leaving 12 bases of the junction unmatched. The CDR3 is CASTQPGTSGSGSYNEQFF. In DNA form, the CDR3 reads TGCGCCAGCACCCAGCCCGGGACTAGCGGGAGTGGGTCCTACAATGAGCAGTTCTTC.

This chain uses TRBV7-2 with TRBJ2-7; 8 bases fit TRBD2. Germline V gene sequence: CDR1 SGHTA, CDR2 FQGNSA. V shed 5 bases and J 4 bases; nucleotides not matched to a gene: 22. This CDR3 comprises 19 residues. CDR3 residues: CASSPRGPGSMAGGYEQYF. The DNA of the CDR3 is TGTGCCAGCAGCCCCCGAGGGCCAGGGAGTATGGCGGGAGGTTACGAGCAGTACTTC.

This clone was detected a few times. The rearrangement joins TRBV5-6 to TRBJ2-7; 9 bases agree with TRBD2. CDR1 and CDR2 (germline): SGHDT, YYEEEE. The CDR3 runs to 14 residues. Trimming took 1 base from V and 5 from J; bases not matched to a gene: 4. The CDR3 sequence: CASSLTWTSDEQYF. In DNA form, the CDR3 reads TGTGCCAGCAGCTTGACCTGGACTAGCGACGAGCAGTACTTC.

This chain connects TRBV6-5 to TRBJ2-3; 7 bases are a match to TRBD2. The ends lost 0 bases at V and 6 bases at J; junction bases unmatched: 6. This CDR3 has 15 residues. Germline CDR1 reads MNHEY; CDR2 reads SVGAGI. CDR3: CASSYSMGGWDTQYF. The CDR3 DNA follows: TGTGCCAGCAGTTACTCGATGGGGGGGTGGGATACGCAGTATTTT.

The V call is TRBV28, the J call TRBJ2-2; 12 positions match TRBD2. V gave up 4 bases and J gave up 6 bases; unmatched junction bases: 3. Per the germline V gene, CDR1 is MDHEN and CDR2 is SYDVKM. The CDR3 totals 15 residues. The DNA of the CDR3 is TGTGCCAGCAGTTCACTAGCGGGAGGTTCCGGGGAGCTGTTTTTT. Translation gives CASSSLAGGSGELFF. The full variable domain, rest sourced from reference TRBV28 and TRBJ2-2, is DVKVTQSSRYLVKRTGEKVFLECVQDMDHENMFWYRQDPGLGLRLIYFSYDVKMKEKGDIPEGYSVSREKKERFSLILESASTNQTSMYLCASSSLAGGSGELFFGEGSRLTVL.

The chain has TRBV11-3 and TRBJ2-1, with TRBD2 matching over 7 bases. V lost 1 base, J lost 9 bases, and 3 bases stayed unmatched. The CDR3 totals 13 residues. Germline CDR1 and CDR2: SGHNT and YENEEA. For the CDR3, the DNA is TGTGCCAGCAGCTTAGGACTAGCCAGTGAGCAGTTCTTC. It encodes CASSLGLASEQFF. Filled out from reference TRBV11-3 and TRBJ2-1, the complete variable domain reads EAGVVQSPRYKIIEKKQPVAFWCNPISGHNTLYWYLQNLGQGPELLIRYENEEAVDDSQLPKDRFSAERLKGVDSTLKIQPAELGDSAVYLCASSLGLASEQFFGPGTRLTVL.

This chain connects TRBV19 to TRBJ2-5; the D gene is possibly TRBD2 (5 bases). The CDR3 contains 14 residues. The germline CDR1 and CDR2 sequences are LNHDA and SQIVND (reference sequence). The germline V and J ends were trimmed by 6 bases and 4 bases, with 15 bases remaining between them. The CDR3 spells CASSSLRGPETQYF. The CDR3 bases are TGTGCCAGTAGCTCTCTTCGAGGGCCAGAGACCCAGTACTTC.

The sample holds one count of this clone. The chain is built from TRBV18 and TRBJ1-1, with 11 bases identical to TRBD1. Germline CDR1 is KGHSH and CDR2 is LQKENI. The CDR3 has 17 amino acids. Trimming took 2 bases from V and 3 from J; bases not matched to a gene: 8. In DNA form, the CDR3 reads TGTGCCAGCTCACCAGGGACAGGGGGTGAGCGGGACACTGAAGCTTTCTTT. Its protein product is CASSPGTGGERDTEAFF.

The chain carries TRBV9 and TRBJ1-6; possible D gene TRBD1, 6 bases. Germline V gives CDR1 SGDLS, CDR2 YYNGEE. Trimming pared 4 bases from V and 10 bases from J, leaving 9 bases between. The CDR3 totals 12 residues. The CDR3, as DNA: TGTGCCAGCAGCTCGACAGGATCACCCCTCCACTTT. Protein sequence: CASSSTGSPLHF.

This sequence joins TRBV5-1 and TRBJ2-1; a weak D match, TRBD1 (6 bases). CDR1 and CDR2 from the germline V gene are SGHRS and YFSETQ. The ends were cut back, 5 bases at V and 0 bases at J, with 9 bases in the middle. The CDR3 consists of 14 residues. The CDR3 nucleotides are TGCGCCAGCAGGAGGGACAACTCCTACAATGAGCAGTTCTTC. The encoded protein is CASRRDNSYNEQFF.

J is TRBJ2-6 and V is TRBV19, with 9 bases identical to TRBD1. The CDR3 length is 19 residues. Germline-derived CDR1 and CDR2 are LNHDA and SQIVND (reference sequence). J was trimmed by 2 bases and V by 1 base; bases with no gene match: 9. CDR3 residues: CASSIGSGTGSPGANVLTF. CDR3 sequence (DNA): TGTGCCAGTAGTATAGGGTCGGGGACAGGGTCTCCTGGGGCCAACGTCCTGACTTTC. Full variable domain (outside the CDR3, taken from reference TRBV19 and TRBJ2-6): DGGITQSPKYLFRKEGQNVTLSCEQNLNHDAMYWYRQDPGQGLRLIYYSQIVNDFQKGDIAEGYSVSREKKESFPLTVTSAQKNPTAFYLCASSIGSGTGSPGANVLTFGAGSRLTVL.

This rearrangement joins TRBV19 to TRBJ2-2, with D hard to call. Germline V gene sequence: CDR1 LNHDA, CDR2 SQIVND (reference sequence). Trimming shortened V by 3 bases and J by 7 bases, and 15 bases separated the two germline ends. This CDR3 has 15 residues. CDR3 sequence reads: CASSIQSRRSGELFF. Written as DNA, the CDR3 is TGTGCCAGTAGTATCCAATCTAGGCGGAGCGGGGAGCTGTTTTTT.

This clone was counted between two and nine times. The chain employs TRBV10-3 and TRBJ2-1, with 13 bases aligning to TRBD2. The CDR3 is 19 amino acids. The germline V gene encodes CDR1 ENHRY and CDR2 SYGVKD. V lost 6 bases, J lost 0 bases, and 11 bases stayed unmatched. The CDR3 region has the DNA TGTGCCATCAGACCCCGCGGGACTAGCGGGGCGAGCTCCTACAATGAGCAGTTCTTC. Its protein is CAIRPRGTSGASSYNEQFF.

The genes are TRBV15 and TRBJ2-7, with 7 positions matching TRBD1. With 1 base clipped from V and 3 bases from J, the junction kept 6 bases outside the gene matches. The CDR3 covers 15 residues. Germline CDR1 and CDR2: LNHNV and YYDKDF (reference sequence). CDR3 in DNA: TGTGCCACCAGCAGAGTACAGGGGAATCACTACGAGCAGTACTTC. The encoded protein is CATSRVQGNHYEQYF.

CDR3 amino acids: CSVEEPLGTGNTEAFF. CDR3 DNA: TGCAGCGTTGAAGAGCCTCTGGGCACAGGGAACACTGAAGCTTTCTTT. This chain connects TRBV29-1 to TRBJ1-1, with D possibly TRBD1 on 5 matching bases. The V and J ends lost 0 bases and 1 base respectively, with 15 bases between them. CDR1 and CDR2 (germline): SQVTM, ANQGSEA. The CDR3 extends over 16 amino acids.